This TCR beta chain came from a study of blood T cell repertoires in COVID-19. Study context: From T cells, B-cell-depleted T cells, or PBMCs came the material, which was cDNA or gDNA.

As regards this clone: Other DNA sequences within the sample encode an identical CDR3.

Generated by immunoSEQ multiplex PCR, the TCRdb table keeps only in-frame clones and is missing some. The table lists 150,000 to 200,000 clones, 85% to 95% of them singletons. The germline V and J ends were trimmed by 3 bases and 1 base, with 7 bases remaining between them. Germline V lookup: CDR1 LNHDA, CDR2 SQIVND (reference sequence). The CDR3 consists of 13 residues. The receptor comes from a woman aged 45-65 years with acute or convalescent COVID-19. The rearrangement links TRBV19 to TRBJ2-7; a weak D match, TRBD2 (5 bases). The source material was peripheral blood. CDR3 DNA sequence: TGTGCCAGTAGTATTTCGGGGTCCTACGAGCAGTACTTC. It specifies CASSISGSYEQYF.